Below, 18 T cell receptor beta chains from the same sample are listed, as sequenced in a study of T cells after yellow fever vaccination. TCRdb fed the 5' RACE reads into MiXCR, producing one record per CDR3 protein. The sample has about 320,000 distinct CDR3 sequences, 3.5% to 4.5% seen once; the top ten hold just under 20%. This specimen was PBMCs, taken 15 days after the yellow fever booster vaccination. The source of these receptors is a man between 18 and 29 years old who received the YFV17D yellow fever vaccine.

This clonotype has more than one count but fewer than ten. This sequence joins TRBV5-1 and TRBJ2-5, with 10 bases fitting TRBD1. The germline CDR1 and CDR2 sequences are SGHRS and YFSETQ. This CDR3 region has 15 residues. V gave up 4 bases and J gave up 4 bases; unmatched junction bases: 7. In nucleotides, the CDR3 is TGCGCCAGCAGCGCGACAGGGGGCTATCGAGAGACCCAGTACTTC. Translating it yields CASSATGGYRETQYF.

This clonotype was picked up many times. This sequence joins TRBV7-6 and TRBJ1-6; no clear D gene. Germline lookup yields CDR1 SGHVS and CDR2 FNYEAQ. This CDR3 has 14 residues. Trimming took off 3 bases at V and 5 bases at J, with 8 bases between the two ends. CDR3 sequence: CASSFGVDNSPLHF. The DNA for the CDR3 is TGTGCCAGCAGCTTCGGGGTAGATAATTCACCCCTCCACTTT.

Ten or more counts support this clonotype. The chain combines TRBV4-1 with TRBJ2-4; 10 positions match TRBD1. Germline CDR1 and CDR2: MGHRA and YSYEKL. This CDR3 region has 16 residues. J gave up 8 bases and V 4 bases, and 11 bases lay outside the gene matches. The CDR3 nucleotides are TGCGCCAGCAGCCGAGTCGCTCCGGGACAGGGGTACATTCAGTACTTC. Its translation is CASSRVAPGQGYIQYF.

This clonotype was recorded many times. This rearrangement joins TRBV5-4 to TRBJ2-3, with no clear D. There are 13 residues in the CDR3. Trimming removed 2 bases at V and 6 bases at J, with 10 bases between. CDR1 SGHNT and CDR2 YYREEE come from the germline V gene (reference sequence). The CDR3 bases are TGTGCCAGCAGCTTCCCAGGCCCGGATACGCAGTATTTT. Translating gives CASSFPGPDTQYF. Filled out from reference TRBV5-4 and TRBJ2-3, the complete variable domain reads ETGVTQSPTHLIKTRGQQVTLRCSSQSGHNTVSWYQQALGQGPQFIFQYYREEENGRGNFPPRFSGLQFPNYSSELNVNALELDDSALYLCASSFPGPDTQYFGPGTRLTVL.

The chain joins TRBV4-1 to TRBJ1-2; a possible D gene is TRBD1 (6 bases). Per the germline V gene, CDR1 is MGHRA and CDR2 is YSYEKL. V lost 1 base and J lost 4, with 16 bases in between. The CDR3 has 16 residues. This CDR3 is CASSQVSAGVLYGYTF. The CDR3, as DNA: TGCGCCAGCAGCCAAGTGTCGGCAGGGGTTCTCTATGGCTACACCTTC.

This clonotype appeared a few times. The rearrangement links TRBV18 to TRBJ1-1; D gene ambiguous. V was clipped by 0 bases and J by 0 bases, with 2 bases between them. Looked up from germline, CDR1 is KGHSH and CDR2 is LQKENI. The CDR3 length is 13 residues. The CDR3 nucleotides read TGTGCCAGCTCACCACCGGTGAACACTGAAGCTTTCTTT. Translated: CASSPPVNTEAFF.

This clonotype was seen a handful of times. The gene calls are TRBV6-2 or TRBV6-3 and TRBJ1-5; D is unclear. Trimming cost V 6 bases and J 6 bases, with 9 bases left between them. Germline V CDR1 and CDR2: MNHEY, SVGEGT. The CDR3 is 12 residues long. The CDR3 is CASSPRAQPQHF. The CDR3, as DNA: TGTGCCAGCAGCCCCCGGGCTCAGCCCCAGCATTTT.

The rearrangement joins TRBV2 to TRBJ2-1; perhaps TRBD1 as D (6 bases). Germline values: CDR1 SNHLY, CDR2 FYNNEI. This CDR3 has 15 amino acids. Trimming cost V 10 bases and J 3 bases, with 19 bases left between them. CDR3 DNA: TGTGCCACCTCCCTGGTGGGGGCCCACTACAATGAGCAGTTCTTC. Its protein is CATSLVGAHYNEQFF.

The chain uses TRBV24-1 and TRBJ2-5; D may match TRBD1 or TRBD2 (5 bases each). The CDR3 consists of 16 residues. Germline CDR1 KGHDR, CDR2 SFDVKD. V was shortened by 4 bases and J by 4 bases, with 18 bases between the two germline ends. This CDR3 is CATSDRSRDGRETQYF. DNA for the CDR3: TGTGCCACCAGTGACCGTTCCCGGGACGGCCGAGAGACCCAGTACTTC.

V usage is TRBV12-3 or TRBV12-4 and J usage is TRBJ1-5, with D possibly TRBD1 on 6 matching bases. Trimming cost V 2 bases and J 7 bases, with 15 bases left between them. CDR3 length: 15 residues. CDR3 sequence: CASSLFATGTQPQHF. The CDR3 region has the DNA TGTGCCAGCAGTTTATTCGCGACAGGAACCCAGCCCCAGCATTTT.

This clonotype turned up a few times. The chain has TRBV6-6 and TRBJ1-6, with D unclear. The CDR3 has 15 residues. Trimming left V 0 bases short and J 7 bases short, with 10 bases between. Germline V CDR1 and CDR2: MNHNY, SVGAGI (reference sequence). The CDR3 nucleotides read TGTGCCAGCAGTTACTCGGAACAGCGAAATTCACCCCTCCACTTT. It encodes CASSYSEQRNSPLHF.

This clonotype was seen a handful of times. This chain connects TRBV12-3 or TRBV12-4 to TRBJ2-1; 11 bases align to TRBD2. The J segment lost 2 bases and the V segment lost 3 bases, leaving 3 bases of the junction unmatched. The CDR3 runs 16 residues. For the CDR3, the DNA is TGTGCCAGCAGTTTTATGACTAGCGGGGCCTACAATGAGCAGTTCTTC. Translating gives CASSFMTSGAYNEQFF.

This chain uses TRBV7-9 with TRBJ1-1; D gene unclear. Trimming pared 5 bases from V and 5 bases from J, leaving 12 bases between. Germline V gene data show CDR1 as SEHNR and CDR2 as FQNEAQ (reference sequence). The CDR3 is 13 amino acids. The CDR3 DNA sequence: TGTGCCAGCAGCCCCCCCGGATGGACTGAAGCTTTCTTT. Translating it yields CASSPPGWTEAFF.

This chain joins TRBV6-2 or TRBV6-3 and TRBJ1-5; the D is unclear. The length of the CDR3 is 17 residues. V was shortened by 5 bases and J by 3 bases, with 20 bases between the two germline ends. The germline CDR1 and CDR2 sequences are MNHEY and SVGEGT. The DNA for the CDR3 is TGTGCCAGCAGTCTCCTGGAGGAGGTTCTACTCAATCAGCCCCAGCATTTT. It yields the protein CASSLLEEVLLNQPQHF.

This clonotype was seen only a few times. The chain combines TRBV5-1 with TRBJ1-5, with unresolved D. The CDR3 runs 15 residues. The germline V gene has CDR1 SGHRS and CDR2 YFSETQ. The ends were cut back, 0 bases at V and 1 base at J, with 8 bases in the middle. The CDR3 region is CASSLAGVSNQPQHF. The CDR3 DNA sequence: TGCGCCAGCAGCTTGGCCGGGGTCAGCAATCAGCCCCAGCATTTT.

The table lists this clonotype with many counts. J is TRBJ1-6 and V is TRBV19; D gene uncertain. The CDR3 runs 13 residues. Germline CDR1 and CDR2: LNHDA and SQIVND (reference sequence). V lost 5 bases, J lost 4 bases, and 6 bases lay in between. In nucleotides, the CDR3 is TGTGCCAGTAGTTCGCAGTATAATTCACCCCTCCACTTT. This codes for CASSSQYNSPLHF.

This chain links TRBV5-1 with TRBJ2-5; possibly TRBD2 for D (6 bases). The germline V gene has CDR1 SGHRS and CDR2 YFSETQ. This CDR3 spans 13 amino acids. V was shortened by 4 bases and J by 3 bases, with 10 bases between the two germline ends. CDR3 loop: CASSMIAEETQYF. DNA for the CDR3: TGCGCCAGCAGCATGATAGCGGAAGAGACCCAGTACTTC.

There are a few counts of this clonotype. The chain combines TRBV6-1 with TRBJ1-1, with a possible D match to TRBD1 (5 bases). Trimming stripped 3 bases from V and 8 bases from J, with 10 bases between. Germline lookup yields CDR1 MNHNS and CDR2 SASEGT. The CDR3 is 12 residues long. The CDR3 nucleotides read TGTGCCAGCAGTGATCGGAAGGGGGAAGCTTTCTTT. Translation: CASSDRKGEAFF.